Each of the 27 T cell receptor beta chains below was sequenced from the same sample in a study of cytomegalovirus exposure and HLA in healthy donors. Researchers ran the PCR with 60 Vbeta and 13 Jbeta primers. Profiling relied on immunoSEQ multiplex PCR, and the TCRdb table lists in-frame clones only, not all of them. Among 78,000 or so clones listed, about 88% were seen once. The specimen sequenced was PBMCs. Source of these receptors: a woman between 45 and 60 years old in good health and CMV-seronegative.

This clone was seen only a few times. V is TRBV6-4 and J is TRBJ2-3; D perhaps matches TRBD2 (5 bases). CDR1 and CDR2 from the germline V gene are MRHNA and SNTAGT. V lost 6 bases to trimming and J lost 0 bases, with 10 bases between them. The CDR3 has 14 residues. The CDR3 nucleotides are TGTGCCAGCAGCGAAAGCGGAAGCACAGATACGCAGTATTTT. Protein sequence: CASSESGSTDTQYF.

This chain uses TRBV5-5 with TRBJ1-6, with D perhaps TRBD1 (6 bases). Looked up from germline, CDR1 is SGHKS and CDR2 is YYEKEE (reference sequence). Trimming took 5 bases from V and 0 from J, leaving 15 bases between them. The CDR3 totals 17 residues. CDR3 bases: TGTGCCAGCAGAGCGGACAGTGGGAGCTCCTATAATTCACCCCTCCACTTT. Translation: CASRADSGSSYNSPLHF.

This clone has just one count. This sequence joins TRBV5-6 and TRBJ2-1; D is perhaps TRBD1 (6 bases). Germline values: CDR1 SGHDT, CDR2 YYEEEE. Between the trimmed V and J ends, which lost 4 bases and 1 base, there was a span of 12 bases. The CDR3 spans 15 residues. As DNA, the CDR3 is TGTGCCAGCAGCCCCAGGGGTGGGTCCTACAATGAGCAGTTCTTC. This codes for CASSPRGGSYNEQFF.

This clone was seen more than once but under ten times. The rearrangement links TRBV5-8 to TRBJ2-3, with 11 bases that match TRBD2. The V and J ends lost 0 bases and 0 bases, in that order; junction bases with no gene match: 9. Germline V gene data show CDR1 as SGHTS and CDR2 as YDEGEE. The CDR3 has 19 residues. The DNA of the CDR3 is TGTGCCAGCAGCTTGGTCCTAGCGGGGGGCCTGACGAGCACAGATACGCAGTATTTT. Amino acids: CASSLVLAGGLTSTDTQYF.

DNA of the CDR3: TGTGCCAGCAGTCGCAACCCCACTCCTGGAAACACCATATATTTT. Translated: CASSRNPTPGNTIYF. The chain combines TRBV6-6 with TRBJ1-3; D unresolved. CDR1 and CDR2 (germline): MNHNY, SVGAGI (reference sequence). V was trimmed by 5 bases and J by 2 bases, leaving 13 bases between them. The CDR3 runs to 15 residues.

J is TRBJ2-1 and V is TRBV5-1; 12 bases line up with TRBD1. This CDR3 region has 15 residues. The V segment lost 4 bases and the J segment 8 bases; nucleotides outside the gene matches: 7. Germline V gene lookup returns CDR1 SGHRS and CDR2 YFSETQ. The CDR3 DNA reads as TGCGCCAGCAGCATCGGGACAGGGGGCTTGGATGAGCAGTTCTTC. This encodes CASSIGTGGLDEQFF.

The CDR3 reads CASSPLDQGSGNTIYF. The CDR3, as DNA: TGCGCCAGCAGCCCCTTGGACCAGGGATCCGGAAACACCATATATTTT. This chain links TRBV5-1 with TRBJ1-3; weak D call: TRBD1 (5 bases). V gave up 4 bases and J gave up 4 bases, with 18 bases separating them. Germline V gives CDR1 SGHRS, CDR2 YFSETQ. The CDR3 extends over 16 amino acids.

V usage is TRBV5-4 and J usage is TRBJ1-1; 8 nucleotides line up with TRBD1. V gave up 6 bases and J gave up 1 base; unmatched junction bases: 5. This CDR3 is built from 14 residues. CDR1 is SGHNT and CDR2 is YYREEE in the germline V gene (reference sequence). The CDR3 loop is CASIAGGENTEAFF. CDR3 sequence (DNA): TGTGCCAGCATCGCAGGGGGCGAGAACACTGAAGCTTTCTTT.

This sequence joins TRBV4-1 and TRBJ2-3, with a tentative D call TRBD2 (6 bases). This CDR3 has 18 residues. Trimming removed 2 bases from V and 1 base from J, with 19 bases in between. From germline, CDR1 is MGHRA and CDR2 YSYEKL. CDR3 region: CASSQPLGGRLGTDTQYF. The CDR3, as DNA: TGCGCCAGCAGCCAACCCCTAGGAGGGAGGCTTGGCACAGATACGCAGTATTTT.

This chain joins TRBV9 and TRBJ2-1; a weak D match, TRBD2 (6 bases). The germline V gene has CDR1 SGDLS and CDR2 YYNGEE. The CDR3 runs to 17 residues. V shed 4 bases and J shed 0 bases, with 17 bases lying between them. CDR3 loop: CASSRDGEESSYNEQFF. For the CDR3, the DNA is TGTGCCAGCAGCCGAGATGGGGAGGAGAGCTCCTACAATGAGCAGTTCTTC.

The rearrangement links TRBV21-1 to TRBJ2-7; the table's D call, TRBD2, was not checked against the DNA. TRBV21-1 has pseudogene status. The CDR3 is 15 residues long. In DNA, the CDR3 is TGTGCCAGCGGTTCCGACCAGCGGGCCGGCTACGAGCAGTACTTC. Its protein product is CASGSDQRAGYEQYF.

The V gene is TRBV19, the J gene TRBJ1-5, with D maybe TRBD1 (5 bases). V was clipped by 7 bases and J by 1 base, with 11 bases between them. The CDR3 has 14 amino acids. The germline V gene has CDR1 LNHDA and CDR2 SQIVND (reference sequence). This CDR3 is CASKSTASNQPQHF. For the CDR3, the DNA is TGTGCCAGTAAGTCGACAGCGAGCAATCAGCCCCAGCATTTT.

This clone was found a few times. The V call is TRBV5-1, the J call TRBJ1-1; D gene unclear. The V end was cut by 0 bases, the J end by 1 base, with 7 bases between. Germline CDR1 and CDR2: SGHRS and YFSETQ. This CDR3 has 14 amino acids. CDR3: CASSLGVSNTEAFF. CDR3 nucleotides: TGCGCCAGCAGCTTGGGCGTTTCGAACACTGAAGCTTTCTTT.

The CDR3 DNA reads as TGTGCCAGCAGCGCAACTAGCTACGAGCAGTACGTC. Its protein is CASSATSYEQYV. The chain uses TRBV2 and TRBJ2-7; D is perhaps TRBD2 (5 bases). The CDR3 loop spans 12 amino acids. Germline V gene sequence: CDR1 SNHLY, CDR2 FYNNEI. V was pared by 6 bases and J by 3 bases, with 9 bases between.

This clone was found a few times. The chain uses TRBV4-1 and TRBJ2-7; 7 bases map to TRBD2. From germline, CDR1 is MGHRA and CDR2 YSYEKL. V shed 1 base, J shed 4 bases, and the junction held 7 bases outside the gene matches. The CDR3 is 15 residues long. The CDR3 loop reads CASSQVRTSEYEQYF. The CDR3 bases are TGCGCCAGCAGCCAAGTCAGGACTAGTGAATACGAGCAGTACTTC.

In DNA, the CDR3 is TGCGCCAGCAGCTTTGGGCAGGGGTTGGAACGGACCCAGTACTTC. Translated: CASSFGQGLERTQYF. This chain joins TRBV5-1 and TRBJ2-5, with a tentative D call TRBD1 (6 bases). The CDR3 runs 15 residues. V lost 2 bases and J 7 bases, leaving 18 bases between the germline ends. Germline CDR1 SGHRS, CDR2 YFSETQ.

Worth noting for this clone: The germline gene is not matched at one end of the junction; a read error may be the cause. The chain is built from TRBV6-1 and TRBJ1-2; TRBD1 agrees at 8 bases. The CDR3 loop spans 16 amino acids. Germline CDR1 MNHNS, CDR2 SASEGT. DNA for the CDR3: TGTGCCAGCAGTGACAGGGGGCTCTTAGCTAACTATGGCTACGCCTTC. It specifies CASSDRGLLANYGYAF.

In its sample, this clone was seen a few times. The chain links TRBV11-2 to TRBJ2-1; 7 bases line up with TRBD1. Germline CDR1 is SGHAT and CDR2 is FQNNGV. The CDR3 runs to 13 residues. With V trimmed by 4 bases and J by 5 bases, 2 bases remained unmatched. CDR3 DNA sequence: TGTGCCAGCAGCTCGGACAGGCACAATGAGCAGTTCTTC. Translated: CASSSDRHNEQFF.

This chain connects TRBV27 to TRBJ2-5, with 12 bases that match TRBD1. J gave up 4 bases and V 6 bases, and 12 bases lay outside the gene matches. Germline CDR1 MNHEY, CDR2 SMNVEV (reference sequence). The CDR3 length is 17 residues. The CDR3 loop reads CASRPPAGTGGAETQYF. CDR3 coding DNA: TGTGCCAGCAGACCTCCCGCCGGGACAGGGGGCGCAGAGACCCAGTACTTC.

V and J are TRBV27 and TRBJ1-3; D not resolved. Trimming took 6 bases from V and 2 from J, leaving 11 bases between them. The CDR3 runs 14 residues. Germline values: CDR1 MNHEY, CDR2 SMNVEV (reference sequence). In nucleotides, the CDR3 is TGTGCCAGCAGCCCCGGAGGGCCTGGAAACACCATATATTTT. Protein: CASSPGGPGNTIYF.

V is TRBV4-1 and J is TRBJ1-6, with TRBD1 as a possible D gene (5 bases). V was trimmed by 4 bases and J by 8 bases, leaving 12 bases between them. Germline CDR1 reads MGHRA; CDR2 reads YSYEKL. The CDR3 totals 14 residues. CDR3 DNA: TGCGCCAGCAGCCGGGGACTCGGGCATTCACCCCTCCACTTT. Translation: CASSRGLGHSPLHF.

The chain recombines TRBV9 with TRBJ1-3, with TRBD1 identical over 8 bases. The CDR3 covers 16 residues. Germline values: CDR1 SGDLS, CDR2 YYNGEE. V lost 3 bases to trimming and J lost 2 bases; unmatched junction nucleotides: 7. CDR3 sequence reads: CASSARTGRTGNTIYF. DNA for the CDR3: TGTGCCAGCAGCGCCCGGACAGGGCGGACTGGAAACACCATATATTTT. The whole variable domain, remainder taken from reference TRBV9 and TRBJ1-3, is DSGVTQTPKHLITATGQRVTLRCSPRSGDLSVYWYQQSLDQGLQFLIQYYNGEERAKGNILERFSAQQFPDLHSELNLSSLELGDSALYFCASSARTGRTGNTIYFGEGSWLTVV.

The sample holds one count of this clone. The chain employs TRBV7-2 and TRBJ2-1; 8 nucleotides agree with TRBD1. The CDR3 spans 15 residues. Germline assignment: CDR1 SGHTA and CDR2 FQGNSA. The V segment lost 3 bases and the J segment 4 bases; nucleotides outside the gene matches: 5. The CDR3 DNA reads TGTGCCAGCAGCTTGACCGGGACAGGATACAATGAGCAGTTCTTC. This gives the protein CASSLTGTGYNEQFF. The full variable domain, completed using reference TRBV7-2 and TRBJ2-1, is GAGVSQSPSNKVTEKGKDVELRCDPISGHTALYWYRQSLGQGLEFLIYFQGNSAPDKSGLPSDRFSAERTGGSVSTLTIQRTQQEDSAVYLCASSLTGTGYNEQFFGPGTRLTVL.

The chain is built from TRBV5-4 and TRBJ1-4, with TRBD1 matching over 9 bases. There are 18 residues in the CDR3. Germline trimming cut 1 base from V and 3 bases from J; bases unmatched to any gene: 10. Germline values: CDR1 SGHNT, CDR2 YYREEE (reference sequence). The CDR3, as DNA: TGTGCCAGCAGCTTGAAGGACAGGGGAAGGATGGCTAATGAAAAACTGTTTTTT. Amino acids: CASSLKDRGRMANEKLFF.

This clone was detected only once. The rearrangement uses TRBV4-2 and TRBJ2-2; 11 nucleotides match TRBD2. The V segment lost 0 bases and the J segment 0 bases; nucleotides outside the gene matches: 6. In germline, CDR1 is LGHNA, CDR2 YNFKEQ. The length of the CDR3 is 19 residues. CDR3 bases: TGTGCCAGCAGCCAAGAGCCTAGCGGGGGGCGTACGAACACCGGGGAGCTGTTTTTT. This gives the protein CASSQEPSGGRTNTGELFF.

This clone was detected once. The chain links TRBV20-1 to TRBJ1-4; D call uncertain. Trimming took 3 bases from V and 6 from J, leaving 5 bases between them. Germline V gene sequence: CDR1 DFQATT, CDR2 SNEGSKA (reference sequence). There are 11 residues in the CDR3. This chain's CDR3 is CSARHYEKLFF. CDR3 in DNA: TGCAGTGCTAGGCACTATGAAAAACTGTTTTTT.

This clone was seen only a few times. DNA of the CDR3: TGTGCCAGTACGGGACAGCTGAACACTGAAGCTTTCTTT. This gives the protein CASTGQLNTEAFF. The V call is TRBV19, the J call TRBJ1-1; 7 nucleotides align to TRBD1. Germline V lookup: CDR1 LNHDA, CDR2 SQIVND (reference sequence). V dropped 7 bases and J dropped 0; count of bases not matched to a gene: 2. The CDR3 contains 13 residues. Full variable domain (outside the CDR3, taken from reference TRBV19 and TRBJ1-1): DGGITQSPKYLFRKEGQNVTLSCEQNLNHDAMYWYRQDPGQGLRLIYYSQIVNDFQKGDIAEGYSVSREKKESFPLTVTSAQKNPTAFYLCASTGQLNTEAFFGQGTRLTVV.